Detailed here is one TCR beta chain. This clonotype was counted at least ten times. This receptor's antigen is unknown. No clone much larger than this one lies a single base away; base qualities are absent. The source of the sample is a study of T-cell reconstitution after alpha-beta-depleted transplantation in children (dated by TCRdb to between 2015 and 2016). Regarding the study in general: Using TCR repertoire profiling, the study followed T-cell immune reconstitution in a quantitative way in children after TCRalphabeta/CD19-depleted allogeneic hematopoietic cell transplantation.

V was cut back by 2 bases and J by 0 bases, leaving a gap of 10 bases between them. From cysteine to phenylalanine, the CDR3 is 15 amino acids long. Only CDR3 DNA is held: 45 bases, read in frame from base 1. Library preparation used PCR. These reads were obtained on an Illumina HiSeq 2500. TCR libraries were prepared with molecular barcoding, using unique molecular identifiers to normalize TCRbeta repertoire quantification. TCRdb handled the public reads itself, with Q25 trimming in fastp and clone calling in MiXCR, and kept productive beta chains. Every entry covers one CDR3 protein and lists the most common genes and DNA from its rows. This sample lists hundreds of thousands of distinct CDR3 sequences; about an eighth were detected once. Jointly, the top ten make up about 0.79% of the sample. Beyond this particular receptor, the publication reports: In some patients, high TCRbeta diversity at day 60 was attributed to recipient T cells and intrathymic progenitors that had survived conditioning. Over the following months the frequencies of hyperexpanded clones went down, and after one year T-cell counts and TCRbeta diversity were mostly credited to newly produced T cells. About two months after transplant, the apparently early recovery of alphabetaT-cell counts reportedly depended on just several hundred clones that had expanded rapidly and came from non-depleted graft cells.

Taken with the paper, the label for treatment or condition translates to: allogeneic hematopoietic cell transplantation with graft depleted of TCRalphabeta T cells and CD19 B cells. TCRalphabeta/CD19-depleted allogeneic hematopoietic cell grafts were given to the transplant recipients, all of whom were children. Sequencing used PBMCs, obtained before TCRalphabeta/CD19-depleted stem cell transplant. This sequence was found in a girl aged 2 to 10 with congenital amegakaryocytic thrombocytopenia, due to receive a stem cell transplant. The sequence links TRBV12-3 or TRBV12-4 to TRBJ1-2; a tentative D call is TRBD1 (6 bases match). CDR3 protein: CASSLPTGANYGYTF. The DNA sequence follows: TGTGCCAGCAGTTTACCGACAGGAGCTAACTATGGCTACACCTTC.